Reported below is one T cell receptor beta chain. Its antigen is currently unknown. Germline values: CDR1 GTSNPN, CDR2 SVGIG (reference sequence). The ends were cut back, 2 bases at V and 4 bases at J, with 14 bases in the middle. The CDR3 runs 14 residues. This record belongs to a study of cytomegalovirus exposure and HLA in healthy donors. Notes on the study in general: Some V segments could not be told apart, so they were left out, TRBV6-2 and TRBV6-3 among them.

PCR was performed using 60 Vbeta and 13 Jbeta primers. Under the authors' procedure: The count from a later analysis was some 81 million unique TCR beta chains, about 10 million of them shared. Libraries were prepared by immunoSEQ multiplex PCR; TCRdb keeps only in-frame clonotypes and omits some of them. Clone size and the V and J calls come from that table; the DNA yielded D and trimming. The sample yields around 74,000 clones, about four fifths seen once. Among the donors, all were healthy bone marrow donors. The TCR was taken from a man aged 40-49 years in good health and CMV-seronegative. The sequencing input was PBMCs. The chain joins TRBV30 to TRBJ1-1; no clear D. The CDR3 region is CAWSFGGISTEAFF. The CDR3 nucleotides read TGTGCCTGGAGTTTCGGAGGGATTAGCACTGAAGCTTTCTTT.